The clone carrying this T cell receptor beta chain was observed once. Its antigen remains unidentified. This sample is drawn from a study of T cell responses to AZD1222 COVID-19 vaccine. Study context: Second-dose schedules of about 4 or about 12 weeks were combined. Points from the study as a whole: Only six people who got AZD1222 tested seropositive at baseline. Donors were chiefly white British, with a greater number of females, and clonal diversity was perhaps underestimated.

Assay: immunoSEQ multiplex PCR; the TCRdb copy retains only in-frame clones and omits some. The top ten clones hold roughly 5% of a sample with roughly 140,000 clones, 85% to 95% of them seen once. Germline V gives CDR1 SGHKS, CDR2 YYEKEE (reference sequence). Germline trimming cut 4 bases from V and 7 bases from J; bases unmatched to any gene: 16. The CDR3 has 17 amino acids. Source: peripheral blood, taken on day 0 of AZD1222 vaccination. This chain uses TRBV5-5 with TRBJ1-2; 10 bases are a match to TRBD1. This sequence was found in an adult in good health. The CDR3 spells CASSRPGQGSSGGGYTF. The CDR3 DNA is TGTGCCAGCAGCCGACCGGGACAGGGGTCTTCAGGTGGTGGCTACACCTTC.